This T cell receptor beta chain was obtained from a study of T cell responses to AZD1222 COVID-19 vaccine (dated by TCRdb to the early 2020s). Regarding the study in general: Because spike-specific TCR depth and breadth did not differ between the two schedules, AZD1222 recipients who got a second dose at roughly 4 weeks were pooled with those who got a second dose at roughly 12 weeks. A total of just over 230 trial participants underwent TCR sequencing, of whom about 210 had received two doses of AZD1222 and some 25 had received two doses of the MenACWY control vaccine. Enrollment into the trials was organized by age into subgroups of 18-55, 56-69 and 70-plus years, and those subgroups contained approximately 150, 30 and 60 TCR-sequenced participants, respectively.

The sample's time point label, in plain terms: baseline before first vaccination. Vaccinee samples came from UK trials COV001 and COV002, including a single-blind randomized controlled phase 2/3 trial of AZD1222 (ChAdOx1 nCoV-19) in healthy adults. Trial participant PBMC samples were collected at day 0 and day 28 after the second dose for TCRbeta chain sequencing. The CDR3 regions of human TCRbeta chains were analyzed by immunosequencing. Turning to the authors' computational methods: TCRs in the repertoires were matched against a reference library of SARS-CoV-2-specific TCRs that had been generated with the MIRA antigen-specificity platform. Breadth meant the fraction of unique TCRs that were SARS-CoV-2-associated, whereas depth meant the fraction of total T cells that were SARS-CoV-2-associated. Each spike-specific TCR was assigned to its reactive spike region and to a CD4 or CD8 class using the MIRA data. Log10-transformed breadth and depth values were compared by one-way ANOVA with Sidak's multiple comparisons tests. The source is immuneACCESS, and TCRdb retained only in-frame sequences with V and J called. Part of the clones is not carried over; for the studies checked, unresolved V genes explain less than half of this, and the remainder is unexplained. D and trimming come from the DNA, and the V and J calls and clone size come from that table. The sample table shows 240,000 or so clones, and 85% to 95% are seen once. Together, the top ten hold 0.55% of the sample.

Overall results and qualifications from the work: After two AZD1222 doses, both the breadth and the depth of spike-specific TCRs were significantly higher than at day 0 and than in MenACWY recipients. Conclusions about previously exposed vaccinees are limited because only five to seven AZD1222 recipients were SARS-CoV-2 seropositive at baseline. No day 14 peak-response samples were available, so repertoires were characterized only after the peak T cell response. Nearly half of unique spike-specific TCRs reportedly recognized epitopes outside regions mutated in the B.1.351 and B.1.1.7 variants. In the small 56-69-year group, the increase in depth fell short of significance, most likely because of low power. The vaccine-associated CD4 TCRs covered the entire spike protein, and the dominant responses fell in regions 160-218 and 743-854. Participants were mostly white British, with more females than males. The authors suggested clonal diversity may have been underestimated.

V is clipped by 9 bases and J by 4 bases, and the sequence between their germline boundaries is 15 bases long. From the cysteine through the phenylalanine, the CDR3 covers 13 amino acids. The entry retains the CDR3 DNA only, 39 bases that are in frame from base 1. As encoded in the germline V gene, CDR1 is SNHLY while CDR2 is FYNNEI. With regard to this clone: Its antigen is currently not known. Base qualities are not at hand, and no much larger clone is one base apart.

The source is an adult in good health. Rearrangement joined TRBV2 to TRBJ1-1; the D segment cannot be called with confidence. The specimen was peripheral blood, collected on day 0 of AZD1222 vaccination. CDR3 reads: CARGRAAGTEAFF. The DNA is TGTGCCAGGGGGAGGGCAGCAGGCACTGAAGCTTTCTTT.